Below, 13 T cell receptor beta chains from the same sample are listed, as sequenced in a study of PD-L1 blockade in urothelial cancer. Sequencing used immunoSEQ multiplex PCR; TCRdb keeps in-frame clones, though not all of them. The sample shows tens of thousands of clones, almost 85% of them seen only once. Sequences were derived from PBMCs, sampled around atezolizumab (anti-PD-L1) treatment. The receptors originated from a man aged 65 to 79 with urothelial cancer.

V and J are TRBV7-2 and TRBJ1-1; D possibly corresponds to TRBD1 (6 bases). The CDR3 covers 12 residues. Looked up from germline, CDR1 is SGHTA and CDR2 is FQGNSA. The germline V and J ends were trimmed by 5 bases and 7 bases, with 11 bases remaining between them. Here the CDR3 DNA reads TGTGCCAGCAGCCACGGGACATATGAAGCTTTCTTT. It codes for CASSHGTYEAFF.

This chain uses TRBV11-1 with TRBJ2-7; 9 bases map to TRBD2. Germline trimming cut 7 bases from V and 2 bases from J; bases unmatched to any gene: 12. Germline V CDR1 and CDR2: SGHAT, FQDESV (reference sequence). CDR3 length: 16 amino acids. The CDR3 nucleotides are TGTGCCAGCATGCTTGACAAGACTAGCGGTACCTACGAGCAGTACTTC. Amino acid sequence: CASMLDKTSGTYEQYF.

The chain is built from TRBV5-5 and TRBJ2-7; TRBD1 agrees at 7 bases. This CDR3 spans 15 amino acids. V lost 0 bases and J lost 3; bases outside the gene matches: 6. CDR1 is SGHKS and CDR2 is YYEKEE in the germline V gene (reference sequence). The CDR3 loop reads CASSLAGDSYYEQYF. The CDR3, as DNA: TGTGCCAGCAGCTTGGCTGGGGACAGCTACTACGAGCAGTACTTC.

The V gene is TRBV5-1, the J gene TRBJ2-3; weak D call: TRBD2 (6 bases). This CDR3 is 16 amino acids long. Trimming took 0 bases from V and 0 from J, leaving 11 bases between them. CDR1 SGHRS and CDR2 YFSETQ come from the germline V gene. The CDR3 DNA is TGCGCCAGCAGCTTGGCGTTAGCGGCTAGCACAGATACGCAGTATTTT. Translation gives CASSLALAASTDTQYF.

This sequence joins TRBV11-2 and TRBJ2-3; TRBD2 aligns across 9 bases. The junction had 0 bases not matched to a gene; V was cut back by 4 bases and J by 1 base. This CDR3 contains 14 residues. Looked up from germline, CDR1 is SGHAT and CDR2 is FQNNGV. The CDR3 DNA follows: TGTGCCAGCAGCTGGACTAGCGGCACAGATACGCAGTATTTT. It translates to CASSWTSGTDTQYF. Based on the CDR3 plus reference TRBV11-2 and TRBJ2-3, the full variable domain is EAGVAQSPRYKIIEKRQSVAFWCNPISGHATLYWYQQILGQGPKLLIQFQNNGVVDDSQLPKDRFSAERLKGVDSTLKIQPAKLEDSAVYLCASSWTSGTDTQYFGPGTRLTVL.

This clone occurred a few times. The chain couples TRBV19 to TRBJ2-7; 8 bases line up with TRBD1. V trimming: 5 bases; J trimming: 1 base; junction bases outside the gene matches: 4. This CDR3 spans 14 amino acids. Per the germline V gene, CDR1 is LNHDA and CDR2 is SQIVND (reference sequence). CDR3 coding DNA: TGTGCCAGTAGTTTAAGACAGGGGTCCTACGAGCAGTACTTC. Amino acid sequence: CASSLRQGSYEQYF.

The chain couples TRBV5-1 to TRBJ1-5; 8 bases agree with TRBD1. The germline CDR1 and CDR2 sequences are SGHRS and YFSETQ. The CDR3 consists of 14 residues. The ends lost 2 bases at V and 9 bases at J; junction bases unmatched: 7. The CDR3 region is CASSLQGESGPQHF. The CDR3, as DNA: TGCGCCAGCAGCTTACAGGGGGAAAGTGGGCCCCAGCATTTT. Combining the CDR3 with reference TRBV5-1 and TRBJ1-5 gives the whole variable domain KAGVTQTPRYLIKTRGQQVTLSCSPISGHRSVSWYQQTPGQGLQFLFEYFSETQRNKGNFPGRFSGRQFSNSRSEMNVSTLELGDSALYLCASSLQGESGPQHFGDGTRLSIL.

The CDR3 reads CASKPGHRANYGYTF. The CDR3 bases are TGTGCCAGCAAGCCGGGACACCGGGCCAACTATGGCTACACCTTC. V and J are TRBV6-1 and TRBJ1-2, with D possibly TRBD1 on 6 matching bases. This CDR3 is built from 15 residues. V was trimmed by 7 bases and J by 2 bases, leaving 17 bases between them. The V gene's germline CDR1 is MNHNS and CDR2 SASEGT.

V is TRBV19 and J is TRBJ1-2; 8 nucleotides match TRBD1. The germline V gene encodes CDR1 LNHDA and CDR2 SQIVND (reference sequence). This CDR3 spans 18 amino acids. J gave up 2 bases and V 3 bases, and 14 bases lay outside the gene matches. The CDR3 protein is CASSIIHRRQGKNYGYTF. CDR3 DNA: TGTGCCAGTAGTATCATTCACAGGCGACAGGGGAAAAACTATGGCTACACCTTC.

The genes are TRBV28 and TRBJ1-2, with D perhaps matching TRBD1 (6 bases). The CDR3 runs to 13 residues. Trimming stripped 3 bases from V and 8 bases from J, with 13 bases between. Germline CDR1 reads MDHEN; CDR2 reads SYDVKM. The CDR3 DNA reads as TGTGCCAGCAGTTTCGGGGGGGCGCTCGGCTACACCTTC. It codes for CASSFGGALGYTF.

The chain links TRBV10-3 to TRBJ1-2, with 10 bases aligning to TRBD1. CDR3 size: 13 residues. V shed 6 bases and J 5 bases; nucleotides not matched to a gene: 3. The germline V gene encodes CDR1 ENHRY and CDR2 SYGVKD. The CDR3 loop is CAISGGQGYGYTF. CDR3 sequence (DNA): TGTGCCATCAGCGGGGGACAGGGGTATGGCTACACCTTC.

This chain joins TRBV28 and TRBJ1-5; D is possibly TRBD1 (5 bases). Germline V gene sequence: CDR1 MDHEN, CDR2 SYDVKM. V was trimmed by 3 bases and J by 0 bases, leaving 9 bases between them. This CDR3 comprises 15 residues. CDR3 in amino acids: CASSFDGHSNQPQHF. The DNA of the CDR3 is TGTGCCAGCAGTTTCGACGGACATAGCAATCAGCCCCAGCATTTT.

The V gene is TRBV5-1, the J gene TRBJ1-3, with 9 bases lining up with TRBD1. The V and J ends lost 7 bases and 0 bases, in that order; junction bases with no gene match: 5. CDR1 and CDR2 (germline): SGHRS, YFSETQ. CDR3 length: 15 amino acids. CDR3 nucleotide sequence: TGCGCCAGCCAGGACAGGGGTGGCTCTGGAAACACCATATATTTT. This encodes CASQDRGGSGNTIYF.